The rows below give T cell receptor beta chains drawn from one sample of a study of CD8+ T cells in alopecia areata. Libraries were prepared by immunoSEQ multiplex PCR; TCRdb keeps only in-frame clonotypes and omits some of them. The data hold over 150,000 clones, with roughly three fifths observed a single time. Sequences were obtained from CD8+ T cells sorted from blood. Receptors originate from a human donor in good health. CDR3s include the opening cysteine and the closing phenylalanine or tryptophan. D genes are given only for firm matches. The size of a clone is reported for some rows only, either as once, few or many, or as a class for expanded clones.

v_gene,abundance,j_gene,d_gene,CDR3aa,CDR3nt
TRBV7-9,.,TRBJ2-5,TRBD1,CASSFRDRGQETQYF,TGTGCCAGCAGCTTCCGGGACAGGGGGCAAGAGACCCAGTACTTC
TRBV7-8,.,TRBJ2-7,TRBD2,CASSPGVAGGSSSYEQYF,TGTGCCAGCAGCCCCGGGGTAGCGGGGGGCTCGAGCTCCTACGAGCAGTACTTC
TRBV6-1,once,TRBJ1-1,.,CASSHTTEAFF,TGTGCCAGCAGCCACACCACTGAAGCTTTCTTT
TRBV29-1,few,TRBJ2-2,.,CSVEVPNTGELFF,TGCAGCGTTGAAGTACCGAACACCGGGGAGCTGTTTTTT
TRBV7-6,.,TRBJ2-5,TRBD2,CASSFRTSGEETQYF,TGTGCCAGCAGTTTTAGGACTAGCGGGGAAGAGACCCAGTACTTC
TRBV4-1,once,TRBJ2-7,.,CASSPGWGGEYEQYF,TGCGCCAGCAGCCCAGGCTGGGGGGGCGAATACGAGCAGTACTTC
TRBV4-1,.,TRBJ2-2,.,CASSQVGLTGELFF,TGCGCCAGCAGCCAAGTCGGGCTCACCGGGGAGCTGTTTTTT
TRBV11-2,few,TRBJ2-3,TRBD1,CASGPRQGWREDTQYF,TGTGCCAGCGGCCCCAGACAGGGGTGGCGGGAAGATACGCAGTATTTT
TRBV27,once,TRBJ2-7,.,CASSLGDRSYEQYF,TGTGCCAGCAGTTTGGGGGATCGATCCTACGAGCAGTACTTC
TRBV21-1,few,TRBJ1-2,.,CASSTKGQGDYGYTF,TGTGCCAGCAGCACAAAGGGACAGGGGGACTATGGCTACACCTTC
TRBV7-9,.,TRBJ2-7,.,CASSSTMGPSLYEQYF,TGTGCCAGCAGCTCTACCATGGGGCCCTCCCTCTACGAGCAGTACTTC
TRBV5-6,.,TRBJ1-6,TRBD1,CASSPGQPNSPLHF,TGTGCCAGCAGCCCGGGACAGCCTAATTCACCCCTCCACTTT
TRBV19,few,TRBJ1-6,.,CASSLDTANNSPLHF,TGTGCCAGTAGCTTGGACACGGCGAATAATTCACCCCTCCACTTT
TRBV5-4,once,TRBJ1-4,.,CASSFGGNEKLFF,TGTGCCAGCAGCTTCGGTGGGAATGAAAAACTGTTTTTT
TRBV4-1,.,TRBJ2-4,.,CASSHLGDPVKNIQYF,TGCGCCAGCAGCCATTTGGGTGACCCGGTCAAAAACATTCAGTACTTC
TRBV29-1,.,TRBJ2-7,.,CSALIAADEQYF,TGCAGCGCCCTTATTGCGGCGGACGAGCAGTACTTC
TRBV5-1,.,TRBJ2-7,.,CASSFNQQNYEQYF,TGCGCCAGCAGCTTTAATCAACAGAACTACGAGCAGTACTTC
TRBV6-5,.,TRBJ2-1,TRBD2,CASSYSAGGNEQFF,TGTGCCAGCAGTTACTCGGCGGGGGGCAATGAGCAGTTCTTC
TRBV29-1,.,TRBJ2-7,TRBD1,CSVGQSSYEQYF,TGCAGCGTGGGACAGAGCTCCTACGAGCAGTACTTC
TRBV25-1,.,TRBJ1-1,.,CASSEGGMNTEAFF,TGTGCCAGCAGTGAAGGAGGAATGAACACTGAAGCTTTCTTT
TRBV27,.,TRBJ1-1,.,CASSLNGGDTEAFF,TGTGCCAGCAGTTTAAATGGGGGGGACACTGAAGCTTTCTTT
TRBV10-2,.,TRBJ1-2,.,CASSESADRAYGYTF,TGCGCCAGCAGTGAGTCGGCCGACAGAGCCTATGGCTACACCTTC
TRBV29-1,.,TRBJ2-1,TRBD2,CSVEGLPFSSYNEQFF,TGCAGCGTGGAGGGACTACCATTCAGCTCCTACAATGAGCAGTTCTTC
TRBV5-1,.,TRBJ2-7,.,CASSSTGQAYEQYF,TGCGCCAGCAGCTCGACCGGGCAGGCCTACGAGCAGTACTTC
TRBV18,.,TRBJ1-2,.,CASSPGGNYGYTF,TGTGCCAGCTCACCGGGGGGGAACTATGGCTACACCTTC
TRBV5-1,.,TRBJ2-1,TRBD2,CASKRSREGNEQFF,TGCGCCAGCAAGCGGTCCAGGGAGGGCAATGAGCAGTTCTTC
TRBV15,.,TRBJ2-1,.,CAIGGGNEQFF,TGTGCCATTGGGGGCGGCAATGAGCAGTTCTTC
TRBV5-4,.,TRBJ1-1,TRBD1,CASSPSRDRGEAFF,TGTGCCAGCAGCCCGTCCCGGGACAGGGGTGAAGCTTTCTTT
TRBV6-5,.,TRBJ1-1,TRBD1,CASSRQGAGTEAFF,TGTGCCAGCAGTCGACAGGGGGCTGGTACTGAAGCTTTCTTT
TRBV29-1,.,TRBJ2-5,TRBD1,CSVVVTGGGETQYF,TGCAGCGTTGTTGTGACAGGGGGCGGGGAGACCCAGTACTTC
TRBV7-2,.,TRBJ1-5,.,CASSWGHLSNQPQHF,TGTGCCAGCAGCTGGGGACACCTTAGCAATCAGCCCCAGCATTTT
TRBV6-6,few,TRBJ2-5,TRBD2,CASKIAGGNLETQYF,TGTGCCAGCAAAATAGCGGGGGGGAATCTGGAGACCCAGTACTTC
TRBV18,.,TRBJ2-1,TRBD2,CASSPPYWTSGGDHEQFF,TGTGCCAGCTCACCACCCTACTGGACTAGCGGGGGGGACCATGAGCAGTTCTTC
TRBV29-1,.,TRBJ2-5,TRBD2,CSVESATSGGQETQYF,TGCAGCGTTGAATCGGCAACTAGCGGGGGGCAAGAGACCCAGTACTTC
TRBV19,few,TRBJ1-5,.,CASTSNGYSNQPQHF,TGTGCCAGTACCTCTAACGGTTATAGCAATCAGCCCCAGCATTTT
TRBV29-1,.,TRBJ2-1,TRBD1,CSVDLDRIGFF,TGCAGCGTTGACCTGGACAGGATCGGGTTCTTC
TRBV7-2,.,TRBJ2-1,TRBD2,CASSLDSSGDLSYNEQFF,TGTGCCAGCAGCTTAGATTCTAGCGGGGATCTCTCCTACAATGAGCAGTTCTTC
TRBV6-6,.,TRBJ2-7,.,CASSDSGPIGQYF,TGTGCCAGCAGTGACTCCGGACCGATCGGGCAGTACTTC
TRBV7-8,few,TRBJ2-7,.,CASSKADYEQYF,TGTGCCAGCAGCAAAGCGGACTACGAGCAGTACTTC
TRBV13,.,TRBJ1-2,.,CASSSGQTYGYTF,TGTGCCAGCAGCTCCGGACAGACCTATGGCTACACCTTC
TRBV25-1,.,TRBJ2-3,.,CASSVDSTDTQYF,TGTGCCAGCAGTGTGGACAGCACAGATACGCAGTATTTT
TRBV23-1,.,TRBJ1-2,TRBD1,CASSPQSGTDNYGYTF,TGCGCCAGCAGTCCCCAAAGCGGGACAGATAACTATGGCTACACCTTC
TRBV4-1,.,TRBJ2-2,.,CASSQPDITGELFF,TGCGCCAGCAGCCAACCGGACATAACCGGGGAGCTGTTTTTT
TRBV27,.,TRBJ1-6,.,CASSPRIYLQYLNSPLHF,TGTGCCAGCAGTCCCAGAATATATCTTCAGTATCTGAACTCACCCCTCCACTTT
TRBV4-1,.,TRBJ1-2,.,CASSRGDTNYGYTF,TGCGCCAGCAGCCGAGGAGATACGAATTATGGCTACACCTTC
TRBV4-1,.,TRBJ1-2,.,CASSQGAGGKNYGYTF,TGCGCCAGCAGCCAAGGAGCAGGCGGCAAGAACTATGGCTACACCTTC
TRBV7-8,.,TRBJ1-2,.,CASSLARGPSGYTF,TGTGCCAGCAGCTTAGCCCGAGGACCCTCTGGCTACACCTTC
TRBV7-9,.,TRBJ2-1,.,CASSSGNEQFF,TGTGCCAGCAGCTCTGGAAATGAGCAGTTCTTC
TRBV29-1,.,TRBJ1-2,.,CSVEARGYGYTF,TGCAGCGTTGAAGCAAGGGGCTATGGCTACACCTTC
TRBV10-2,.,TRBJ1-2,.,CASSLDLYGYTF,TGCGCCAGCAGTCTTGACCTCTATGGCTACACCTTC
TRBV29-1,.,TRBJ2-7,.,CSVALPWARPYEQYF,TGCAGCGTTGCCCTTCCTTGGGCCCGTCCCTACGAGCAGTACTTC
TRBV7-3,.,TRBJ2-7,.,CASSLTNSYEQYF,TGTGCCAGCAGCTTAACGAACAGCTACGAGCAGTACTTC
TRBV19,few,TRBJ2-7,TRBD1,CASSPGTEGPYEQYF,TGTGCCAGTAGTCCCGGGACAGAGGGACCCTACGAGCAGTACTTC
TRBV29-1,.,TRBJ2-2,.,CSFAQQNTGELFF,TGCAGCTTTGCGCAGCAGAACACCGGGGAGCTGTTTTTT
TRBV29-1,few,TRBJ2-7,TRBD1,CSVEGDRPYEQYF,TGCAGCGTTGAGGGGGACAGGCCCTACGAGCAGTACTTC
TRBV7-8,.,TRBJ1-5,.,CASSRVTGRNQPQHF,TGTGCCAGCAGTCGAGTGACAGGCCGGAATCAGCCCCAGCATTTT
TRBV29-1,.,TRBJ2-1,.,CSVEGVAGASYNEQFF,TGCAGCGTTGAAGGGGTTGCGGGGGCGTCCTACAATGAGCAGTTCTTC
TRBV6-6,few,TRBJ2-1,.,CASSRPYNEQFF,TGTGCCAGCAGCCGACCCTACAATGAGCAGTTCTTC
TRBV29-1,.,TRBJ1-2,TRBD1,CSVELADRERTGYGYTF,TGCAGCGTTGAATTAGCGGACAGGGAAAGGACCGGCTATGGCTACACCTTC